These T cell receptor beta chains were read from a single sample in a study of blood T cells in healthy people across ages. TCRdb called the 5' RACE reads again in MiXCR, with one record for every CDR3 protein. Found here are over a million distinct CDR3 sequences, approximately 59% of them singletons; the top ten hold about 6.7%. The sample consisted of blood. These receptors came from a young man in good health. Each CDR3 is given with its conserved first and last residue. The D gene is left open where the match is weak. A row's size may be missing; if present it is once, few, many or a size class.

>TRBV10-3|TRBJ2-7|few|NA
CAVGDSSSYEQYF
TGTGCCGTCGGCGACAGTAGCTCCTACGAGCAGTACTTC
>TRBV4-2|TRBJ2-1|NA|NA
CASSQDLWEQFF
TGTGCCAGCAGCCAAGATCTGTGGGAGCAGTTCTTC
>TRBV5-6|TRBJ2-1|NA|TRBD2
CTSSFGTSGSNEQFF
TGTACCAGCAGCTTCGGGACTAGCGGGTCGAATGAGCAGTTCTTC
>TRBV29-1|TRBJ2-7|few|NA
CSVEELGREDEQYF
TGCAGCGTTGAAGAATTGGGCAGGGAGGACGAGCAGTACTTC
>TRBV4-1|TRBJ2-7|NA|NA
CASSHTKAGLYEQYF
TGCGCCAGCAGCCATACGAAGGCGGGACTCTACGAGCAGTACTTC
>TRBV21-1|TRBJ2-3|NA|NA
CASSKGGTTSTDTQYF
TGTGCCAGCAGCAAAGGAGGCACCACTAGCACAGATACGCAGTATTTT
>TRBV7-9|TRBJ1-2|NA|TRBD1
CASSPTGPHGYTF
TGTGCCAGCAGCCCGACAGGGCCCCATGGCTACACCTTC
>TRBV20-1|TRBJ1-1|NA|NA
CSARVFLELDTEAFF
TGCAGTGCTAGAGTCTTCCTAGAACTGGACACTGAAGCTTTCTTT
>TRBV5-1|TRBJ2-3|NA|NA
CASSLGGAFGTDTQYF
TGCGCCAGCAGCTTGGGAGGGGCGTTCGGCACAGATACGCAGTATTTT
>TRBV27|TRBJ2-7|NA|NA
CASSPPGDEQYF
TGTGCCAGCAGTCCACCGGGGGACGAGCAGTACTTC
>TRBV20-1|TRBJ2-7|NA|TRBD2
CSARKRTSSYEQYF
TGCAGTGCGAGAAAGCGGACTAGCTCCTACGAGCAGTACTTC
>TRBV4-2|TRBJ2-5|few|NA
CASSQDSPAPMRQYF
TGTGCCAGCAGCCAAGATAGTCCAGCACCAATGCGGCAGTACTTC
>TRBV5-1|TRBJ1-1|many|NA
CASSLVRGTEAFF
TGCGCCAGCAGCTTGGTTAGGGGCACTGAAGCTTTCTTT
>TRBV5-1|TRBJ2-7|NA|NA
CASSIDSDPYEQYF
TGCGCCAGCAGCATCGACAGCGACCCCTACGAGCAGTACTTC
>TRBV14|TRBJ2-7|NA|NA
CASSQGLYYEQYF
TGTGCCAGCAGCCAAGGACTCTACTACGAGCAGTACTTC